This TCR beta chain was documented in a study of human T cells and chemical hapten exposure. Study-wide results and limits: The study found that PT1 expanded TCR counts correlated positively with patch test score.

The ends were cut back, 6 bases at V and 0 bases at J, with 9 bases in the middle. The CDR3 loop spans 14 amino acids. Germline V gene data show CDR1 as SGHTA and CDR2 as FQGNSA. Stated time point: patch test 2, 6 weeks after DPC sensitization. Treatment here: therapeutic diphenylcyclopropenone sensitization with weekly scalp DPC. Those who donated were patients with alopecia, 18 to 70 years of age, and suitable for DPC. The study used a library that attached unique molecular identifiers to individual cDNA molecules. TCRdb redid the calling of the RACE reads with MiXCR, one entry per CDR3 protein. The profile shows about 54,000 distinct CDR3 sequences, about 10% of them singletons. Details on this clonotype: What it binds is not known.

Sequenced material: whole blood, taken in connection with sensitization to the hapten diphenylcyclopropenone (DPC). The genes are TRBV7-2 and TRBJ1-5; possibly TRBD1 for D (5 bases). The source is a woman in her 50s with alopecia areata. Some clones in this sample may be carry-over from other donors' samples. CDR3 sequence (DNA): TGTGCCAGCAGATTGACAGATAGCAATCAGCCCCAGCATTTT. Translated: CASRLTDSNQPQHF.